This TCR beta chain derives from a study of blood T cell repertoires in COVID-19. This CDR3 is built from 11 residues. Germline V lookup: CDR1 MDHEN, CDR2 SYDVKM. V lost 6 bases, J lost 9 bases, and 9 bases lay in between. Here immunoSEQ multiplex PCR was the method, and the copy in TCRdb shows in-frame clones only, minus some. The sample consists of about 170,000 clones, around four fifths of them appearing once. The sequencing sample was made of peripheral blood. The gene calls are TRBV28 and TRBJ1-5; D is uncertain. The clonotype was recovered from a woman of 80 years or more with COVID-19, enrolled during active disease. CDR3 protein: CASSLGPPQHF. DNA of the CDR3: TGTGCCAGCAGCCTGGGCCCGCCCCAGCATTTT.